Below are 11 T cell receptor beta chains sequenced from a single sample in a study of glioma-infiltrating T cells after dendritic cell vaccination. The table came from immunoSEQ multiplex PCR; TCRdb's copy has only in-frame clones and leaves some out. The table records about 100,000 clones, 70% to 80% of them present only once. This sample comprised blood, obtained before dendritic cell vaccination. Source of these receptors: a human donor with glioblastoma.

V and J are TRBV15 and TRBJ1-3; D gene uncertain. Trimming stripped 7 bases from V and 1 base from J, with 8 bases between. Germline V gene lookup returns CDR1 LNHNV and CDR2 YYDKDF (reference sequence). The CDR3 has 13 residues. The CDR3 spells CATTPGSGNTIYF. CDR3 nucleotide sequence: TGTGCCACCACCCCGGGGTCTGGAAACACCATATATTTT.

V is TRBV23-1 and J is TRBJ2-6, with D tentatively TRBD1 (5 bases). TRBV23-1 is an ORF for which the function is uncertain. This CDR3 is 16 amino acids long. Trimming removed 0 bases from V and 1 base from J, with 7 bases in between. CDR3 in DNA: TGCGCCAGCAGTCAATCGAAGGGGTCTGGGGCCAACGTCCTGACTTTC. It is translated as CASSQSKGSGANVLTF.

The chain is built from TRBV27 and TRBJ2-1, with D possibly TRBD2 on 5 matching bases. The CDR3 sequence is 14 residues long. Germline values: CDR1 MNHEY, CDR2 SMNVEV (reference sequence). Trimming removed 6 bases at V and 0 bases at J, with 9 bases between. CDR3 coding DNA: TGTGCCAGCAGCCCGGGATACTCCTACAATGAGCAGTTCTTC. Its protein product is CASSPGYSYNEQFF.

J is TRBJ1-5 and V is TRBV1; the table's D call TRBD1 went unverified against the DNA. TRBV1 is a documented pseudogene. The CDR3 covers 14 residues. The CDR3 region is CTSRHRGEAQPQHF. Written as DNA, the CDR3 is TGCACCAGTCGGCACAGGGGAGAGGCTCAGCCCCAGCATTTT.

This chain joins TRBV30 and TRBJ1-5; perhaps TRBD1 as D (6 bases). The CDR3 covers 13 residues. V was clipped by 7 bases and J by 3 bases, with 13 bases between them. CDR1 GTSNPN and CDR2 SVGIG come from the germline V gene (reference sequence). The CDR3 here is CASSTGFNQPQHF. CDR3 sequence (DNA): TGTGCCTCAAGTACAGGGTTCAATCAGCCCCAGCATTTT.

The chain has TRBV10-1 and TRBJ2-3; 8 positions match TRBD1. This CDR3 has 14 residues. Germline CDR1 and CDR2: WNHNN and SYGVQD (reference sequence). The V and J ends lost 10 bases and 0 bases, in that order; junction bases with no gene match: 6. CDR3 DNA: TGCGCCAACCCGGACAGGGTGAGCACAGATACGCAGTATTTT. This codes for CANPDRVSTDTQYF.

The J gene is TRBJ2-7, the V gene TRBV7-2; 8 bases fit TRBD1. Germline assignment: CDR1 SGHTA and CDR2 FQGNSA. Germline trimming cut 5 bases from V and 1 base from J; bases unmatched to any gene: 7. The CDR3 is made up of 15 amino acids. Written as DNA, the CDR3 is TGTGCCAGCAGCCGGACAGGGATGGCGTCCTACGAGCAGTACTTC. Translation: CASSRTGMASYEQYF. Full variable domain (outside the CDR3, taken from reference TRBV7-2 and TRBJ2-7): GAGVSQSPSNKVTEKGKDVELRCDPISGHTALYWYRQSLGQGLEFLIYFQGNSAPDKSGLPSDRFSAERTGGSVSTLTIQRTQQEDSAVYLCASSRTGMASYEQYFGPGTRLTVT.

This chain uses TRBV19 with TRBJ2-1; TRBD2 agrees at 11 bases. The J segment lost 4 bases and the V segment lost 7 bases, leaving 6 bases of the junction unmatched. The CDR3 extends over 15 amino acids. Germline loops: CDR1 LNHDA, CDR2 SQIVND (reference sequence). The CDR3 DNA reads as TGTGCCAGTACCCATGGGACTAGCGGTTACAATGAGCAGTTCTTC. The encoded protein is CASTHGTSGYNEQFF. Drawing the rest from reference TRBV19 and TRBJ2-1, the complete variable domain is DGGITQSPKYLFRKEGQNVTLSCEQNLNHDAMYWYRQDPGQGLRLIYYSQIVNDFQKGDIAEGYSVSREKKESFPLTVTSAQKNPTAFYLCASTHGTSGYNEQFFGPGTRLTVL.

A single count supports this clone. The genes are TRBV5-5 and TRBJ1-2; TRBD1 might be the D (6 bases). The CDR3 spans 14 residues. Germline V gene data show CDR1 as SGHKS and CDR2 as YYEKEE (reference sequence). V lost 0 bases to trimming and J lost 8 bases, with 14 bases between them. CDR3 protein: CASSLAPGAGGYTF. CDR3 DNA sequence: TGTGCCAGCAGCTTGGCACCAGGGGCAGGAGGCTACACCTTC.

The chain is built from TRBV5-8 and TRBJ2-7, with TRBD1 as a possible D gene (6 bases). Trimming took 2 bases from V and 1 from J, leaving 13 bases between them. Germline values: CDR1 SGHTS, CDR2 YDEGEE. This CDR3 spans 15 amino acids. The CDR3 loop reads CASSFVFRGSYEQYF. CDR3 DNA sequence: TGTGCCAGCAGCTTTGTTTTCAGGGGATCCTACGAGCAGTACTTC.

The chain employs TRBV30 and TRBJ2-1, with a weak D call TRBD2 (6 bases). CDR1 is GTSNPN and CDR2 is SVGIG in the germline V gene (reference sequence). The CDR3 has 13 amino acids. The V end was cut by 3 bases, the J end by 5 bases, with 11 bases between. Here the CDR3 DNA reads TGTGCCTGGAGGGAGCGGGCTGACAATGAGCAGTTCTTC. This encodes CAWRERADNEQFF.